A single T cell receptor (beta chain) is shown here with its context. No antigen is known for it. Original methodology: ImmunoSEQ output lacked quality scores and full-length reads, limiting matched filtering. The table came from immunoSEQ multiplex PCR; TCRdb's copy has only in-frame clones and leaves some out. From that table come the V and J calls and clone size; the DNA was used to work out D and trimming. The repertoire holds about 1 million clones, around 75% seen once, with about 1.5% in the top ten. These data come from a study of shared clonotypes between healthy human individuals. Study details: The study used three CD4 naive, three CD4 memory, two CD8 naive and one CD8 memory plate per donor. Study observations and caveats: Few donors limited the genetic and exposure-history diversity represented. Sampling involved blood alone; tissue repertoires likely differ.

Germline V lookup: CDR1 SGHRS, CDR2 YFSETQ. Trimming took 4 bases from V and 4 from J, leaving 14 bases between them. The CDR3 consists of 14 residues. Material: memory CD4+ T cells sorted from blood. Subset given: CD45RA-negative fraction. This chain connects TRBV5-1 to TRBJ2-5; weak D call: TRBD2 (5 bases). The clonotype originates from a young man in good health. The CDR3 here is CASSPDSTPETQYF. The CDR3 nucleotides read TGCGCCAGCAGCCCGGACTCTACCCCAGAGACCCAGTACTTC. Full variable domain (remainder filled in from reference TRBV5-1 and TRBJ2-5): KAGVTQTPRYLIKTRGQQVTLSCSPISGHRSVSWYQQTPGQGLQFLFEYFSETQRNKGNFPGRFSGRQFSNSRSEMNVSTLELGDSALYLCASSPDSTPETQYFGPGTRLLVL.